This TCR beta chain was captured in a study of T cell responses to AZD1222 COVID-19 vaccine (dated by TCRdb to about 2021). Regarding the complete study: AZD1222 recipients whose second dose came at about 4 weeks and those whose second dose came at about 12 weeks were combined into one group, since spike-specific TCR depth and breadth did not differ between the two schedules. A total of 230 to 250 trial participants underwent TCR sequencing, of whom roughly 210 had received two doses of AZD1222 and some 25 had received two doses of the MenACWY control vaccine. Enrollment into the trials was organized by age into subgroups of 18-55, 56-69 and 70-plus years, and those subgroups contained about 160, 30 and 59 TCR-sequenced participants, respectively. Summary of the overall study and its limitations: The 56-69-year group was small, and its depth increase did not reach significance, likely because of low power. CD4 TCRs associated with the vaccine covered the entire spike protein, and the dominant responses were in regions 160-218 and 743-854. Because no samples from the day 14 peak response were available, repertoires could be characterized only after the peak T cell response. After two AZD1222 doses, spike-specific TCR breadth and depth were significantly higher than at day 0 and than in MenACWY recipients. Participants were mostly white British and included more females than males, and it was suggested by the authors that clonal diversity may have been underestimated. Conclusions about previously exposed vaccinees were limited because only six AZD1222 recipients were SARS-CoV-2 seropositive at baseline. Epitopes outside the regions mutated in the B.1.351 and B.1.1.7 variants were reportedly recognized by nearly half of the unique spike-specific TCRs.

Remarks on this clone: Its antigen target is currently unknown. Base qualities are missing; no much larger clone stands one base away.

The intended sense of this specimen's time point label: baseline before first vaccination. Vaccinee samples came from UK trials COV001 and COV002, including a single-blind randomized controlled phase 2/3 trial of AZD1222 (ChAdOx1 nCoV-19) in healthy adults. For TCRbeta chain sequencing, PBMC samples from trial participants were taken at day 0 and at day 28 after the second dose. The CDR3 regions of human TCRbeta chains were analyzed by immunosequencing. On the authors' methods: TCRs in the repertoires were matched against a reference library of SARS-CoV-2-specific TCRs that had been generated with the MIRA antigen-specificity platform. Breadth meant the fraction of unique TCRs that were SARS-CoV-2-associated, whereas depth meant the fraction of total T cells that were SARS-CoV-2-associated. Using the MIRA data, every spike-specific TCR was mapped to the spike region that the TCR reacted to and assigned to either a CD4 or a CD8 class. Log10-transformed breadth and depth values were compared by one-way ANOVA with Sidak's multiple comparisons tests. This is the immuneACCESS table as TCRdb keeps it, with only in-frame sequences that have V and J called. A part of the clones is gone; compared with another copy, unresolved V genes explain less than half, and the rest is unexplained. That table furnishes V, J and clone size, whereas the DNA furnished D and trimming. A total of 150,000 to 200,000 clones appear in this sample, approximately 94% of them only once. The ten top clones hold 0.64% of the sample.

The CDR3 holds 18 amino acids from the cysteine to the phenylalanine. Solely the CDR3 DNA is kept, with 54 bases framed from the first base. The germline V gene gives CDR1 as SGHAT and CDR2 as FQNNGV. Trimming removed 5 bases from V and 5 bases from J; the gene matches leave 12 bases unexplained. The sequences come from peripheral blood, collected on day 0 of AZD1222 vaccination. The chain links TRBV11-2 with TRBJ1-6, and 10 junction bases match TRBD1. This sequence originates from an adult in good health. The CDR3 corresponds to CASSPRDRGRPHNSPLHF. The DNA sequence reads TGTGCCAGCAGCCCGCGGGACAGGGGTCGACCCCATAATTCACCCCTCCACTTT.